The rows below give T cell receptor beta chains drawn from one sample of a study of shared clonotypes between healthy human individuals. Here immunoSEQ multiplex PCR was the method, and the copy in TCRdb shows in-frame clones only, minus some. Among about 800,000 clones, around 96% were seen once, and the ten largest hold around 0.21%. Sequencing was done on a sample of naive CD8+ T cells sorted from blood. All receptors derive from a man aged 25 to 40 in good health. Each CDR3 is given with its conserved first and last residue. A D gene is named only where the DNA matches it firmly. Size values are once, few and many counts, or a class for expanded clones, and some rows have none.

cdr3_aa: CASSSTERVGVYEQYF; cdr3_nt: TGTGCCAGCAGCTCCACGGAGCGGGTAGGGGTCTACGAGCAGTACTTC; j_call: TRBJ2-7; d_call: NA; v_call: TRBV7-9; clone_size: NA
cdr3_aa: CATSTGQTSYEQYF; cdr3_nt: TGTGCCACCAGCACCGGACAGACCAGCTACGAGCAGTACTTC; j_call: TRBJ2-7; d_call: NA; v_call: TRBV15; clone_size: once
cdr3_aa: CASSYYGGPTYEQYF; cdr3_nt: TGTGCCAGCAGTTACTACGGGGGACCTACCTACGAGCAGTACTTC; j_call: TRBJ2-7; d_call: NA; v_call: TRBV6-5; clone_size: NA
cdr3_aa: CASSLASVGGMGMNTEAFF; cdr3_nt: TGTGCCAGCAGCTTAGCGTCGGTCGGGGGCATGGGTATGAACACTGAAGCTTTCTTT; j_call: TRBJ1-1; d_call: NA; v_call: TRBV7-2; clone_size: NA
cdr3_aa: CASSYLPQGLTEAFF; cdr3_nt: TGTGCCAGCAGTTACCTCCCACAGGGACTGACTGAAGCTTTCTTT; j_call: TRBJ1-1; d_call: NA; v_call: TRBV6-5; clone_size: NA
cdr3_aa: CASSKALNVGNQPQHF; cdr3_nt: TGTGCCAGCAGCAAAGCACTTAACGTAGGGAATCAGCCCCAGCATTTT; j_call: TRBJ1-5; d_call: NA; v_call: TRBV21-1; clone_size: NA
cdr3_aa: CSVTDRGPTYEQYF; cdr3_nt: TGCAGCGTAACCGACAGGGGGCCAACCTACGAGCAGTACTTC; j_call: TRBJ2-7; d_call: TRBD1; v_call: TRBV29-1; clone_size: NA
cdr3_aa: CASSFGQGNTGELFF; cdr3_nt: TGTGCCAGCAGCTTCGGACAGGGGAACACCGGGGAGCTGTTTTTT; j_call: TRBJ2-2; d_call: TRBD1; v_call: TRBV7-9; clone_size: NA
cdr3_aa: CASSSARGTYEQYF; cdr3_nt: TGTGCCAGCAGCTCAGCCCGCGGAACCTACGAGCAGTACTTC; j_call: TRBJ2-7; d_call: NA; v_call: TRBV7-9; clone_size: NA
cdr3_aa: CASSYDRDFNQPQHF; cdr3_nt: TGTGCCAGCAGTTATGACAGAGACTTCAATCAGCCCCAGCATTTT; j_call: TRBJ1-5; d_call: NA; v_call: TRBV7-9; clone_size: NA
cdr3_aa: CASSRFSGGAYEQYF; cdr3_nt: TGTGCCAGCAGCCGCTTTTCGGGGGGGGCCTACGAGCAGTACTTC; j_call: TRBJ2-7; d_call: TRBD2; v_call: TRBV5-4; clone_size: NA
cdr3_aa: CASSLVGLQIYEQYF; cdr3_nt: TGTGCCAGCAGCTTAGTCGGACTCCAGATCTACGAGCAGTACTTC; j_call: TRBJ2-7; d_call: NA; v_call: TRBV13; clone_size: NA
cdr3_aa: CASRNPAYNEQFF; cdr3_nt: TGTGCCAGCAGGAATCCAGCCTACAATGAGCAGTTCTTC; j_call: TRBJ2-1; d_call: NA; v_call: TRBV27; clone_size: NA
cdr3_aa: CASSRNQLGTDTQYF; cdr3_nt: TGTGCCAGCTCGCGTAACCAACTAGGCACAGATACGCAGTATTTT; j_call: TRBJ2-3; d_call: NA; v_call: TRBV18; clone_size: NA
cdr3_aa: CASSLAGGTDTQYF; cdr3_nt: TGTGCCAGTAGTCTAGCGGGGGGCACAGATACGCAGTATTTT; j_call: TRBJ2-3; d_call: TRBD2; v_call: TRBV19; clone_size: NA
cdr3_aa: CASSQETQYF; cdr3_nt: TGTGCCAGCAGTCAAGAGACCCAGTACTTC; j_call: TRBJ2-5; d_call: NA; v_call: TRBV28; clone_size: few